The entry below describes one T cell receptor (beta chain). The antigen is not known. The record originates from a study of blood T cells in healthy people across ages. General study results and limits: Among T cells, TCR beta diversity per million cells dropped roughly linearly as age rose. There were more naive CD4+ cells and higher diversity in long-lived donors than in aged donors. Unknown donor CMV status possibly confounded expanded clonotype changes.

For the second PCR, which ran for roughly 6 to 12 cycles, a sample-barcoded 5' primer and a J-beta primer mix were used. Each cDNA molecule carried a tag from a template-switch adaptor that contained 12 random nucleotides. TCRdb fed the 5' RACE reads into MiXCR, producing one record per CDR3 protein. Seen here are approximately 800,000 distinct CDR3 sequences, 45% to 70% observed once, and the top ten hold roughly 25%. Trimming took off 3 bases at V and 4 bases at J, with 13 bases between the two ends. Germline CDR1 SGDLS, CDR2 YYNGEE. This CDR3 is 14 amino acids long. The sequenced sample consisted of blood. The chain combines TRBV9 with TRBJ2-5; D possibly corresponds to TRBD1 (6 bases). This receptor was taken from a man between 35 and 55 years old in good health. In DNA form, the CDR3 reads TGTGCCAGCAGCGAAAACAGGGTCGGAGAGACCCAGTACTTC. Protein sequence: CASSENRVGETQYF.